These 25 T cell receptor beta chains originate from one sample sequenced in a study of blood T cell repertoires in COVID-19. The table came from immunoSEQ multiplex PCR; TCRdb's copy has only in-frame clones and leaves some out. This sample has 290,000 or so clones, with 85% to 90% found just once. The material sequenced was PBMCs or T cells enriched from blood (not recorded which). The receptors were sampled from a woman aged 18 to 35 with acute COVID-19.

The chain uses TRBV6-5 and TRBJ1-2, with 7 bases that match TRBD1. This CDR3 has 13 residues. CDR1 and CDR2 (germline): MNHEY, SVGAGI. J gave up 2 bases and V 7 bases, and 4 bases lay outside the gene matches. The CDR3 is CASTLGGNYGYTF. CDR3 in DNA: TGTGCCAGCACTCTAGGGGGCAACTATGGCTACACCTTC.

This sequence joins TRBV6-5 and TRBJ1-4; D possibly corresponds to TRBD1 (6 bases). The V and J ends lost 6 bases and 3 bases respectively, with 14 bases between them. Germline assignment: CDR1 MNHEY and CDR2 SVGAGI. This CDR3 spans 15 amino acids. In nucleotides, the CDR3 is TGTGCCAGCAGCGTTAATGAGGGGGCTAATGAAAAACTGTTTTTT. Amino acid sequence: CASSVNEGANEKLFF.

CDR3: CATSDSGTDTQYF. DNA of the CDR3: TGTGCCACCAGCGACTCTGGGACAGATACGCAGTATTTT. The chain recombines TRBV24-1 with TRBJ2-3; no reliable D call. Germline CDR1 reads KGHDR; CDR2 reads SFDVKD. CDR3 size: 13 residues. V dropped 7 bases and J dropped 3 bases, with 10 bases sitting between them.

The chain links TRBV15 to TRBJ2-3; 7 nucleotides line up with TRBD2. V lost 1 base to trimming and J lost 3 bases; unmatched junction nucleotides: 4. The CDR3 runs to 15 residues. The V gene's germline CDR1 is LNHNV and CDR2 YYDKDF (reference sequence). CDR3 DNA: TGTGCCACCAGCAGAGGGGCGGGAGAGACAGATACGCAGTATTTT. Its translation is CATSRGAGETDTQYF.

The V and J genes are TRBV28 and TRBJ1-1, with 7 bases fitting TRBD1. The germline gives CDR1 MDHEN, CDR2 SYDVKM. V lost 5 bases and J lost 1; bases outside the gene matches: 4. The CDR3 has 14 amino acids. This chain's CDR3 is CASSPTGPNTEAFF. CDR3 DNA: TGTGCCAGCAGTCCGACAGGGCCGAACACTGAAGCTTTCTTT.

V is TRBV6-5 and J is TRBJ1-4; D is possibly TRBD1 (5 bases). V shed 2 bases and J shed 2 bases, with 9 bases lying between them. The CDR3 sequence is 15 residues long. Germline V lookup: CDR1 MNHEY, CDR2 SVGAGI. CDR3 sequence: CASSYRDSTNEKLFF. In DNA form, the CDR3 reads TGTGCCAGCAGTTACCGGGACTCCACTAATGAAAAACTGTTTTTT.

This clone was observed a handful of times. This rearrangement joins TRBV12-3 or TRBV12-4 to TRBJ1-6; 7 nucleotides agree with TRBD1. CDR3 length: 12 amino acids. Trimming took 5 bases from V and 12 from J; bases not matched to a gene: 4. As DNA, the CDR3 is TGTGCCAGCAGTCCAAACAGGGGACCCCTCCACTTT. Its protein is CASSPNRGPLHF.

The rearrangement uses TRBV30 and TRBJ2-7, with D tentatively TRBD1 (6 bases). This CDR3 comprises 15 residues. Germline V gene sequence: CDR1 GTSNPN, CDR2 SVGIG (reference sequence). With 8 bases removed from V and 2 bases from J, the gap between germline ends came to 22 bases. CDR3: CAGIQNFRGTYEQYF. The DNA of the CDR3 is TGTGCCGGCATACAAAATTTCAGGGGAACCTACGAGCAGTACTTC.

This rearrangement joins TRBV7-6 to TRBJ2-3, with 9 bases fitting TRBD2. This CDR3 region has 16 residues. The V gene's germline CDR1 is SGHVS and CDR2 FNYEAQ. V shed 1 base and J 2 bases; nucleotides not matched to a gene: 4. The CDR3 protein is CASSLGASGVTDTQYF. As DNA, the CDR3 is TGTGCCAGCAGCTTAGGGGCTAGCGGGGTCACAGATACGCAGTATTTT.

The chain employs TRBV7-9 and TRBJ2-1; TRBD2 aligns across 13 bases. After removal of 5 bases from V and 10 bases from J, the junction contained 11 bases not matched to a gene. This CDR3 region has 16 residues. Germline V CDR1 and CDR2: SEHNR, FQNEAQ (reference sequence). CDR3 sequence: CASSPGTSGTAGEQFF. The CDR3 nucleotides are TGTGCCAGCAGCCCAGGGACTAGCGGGACGGCGGGGGAGCAGTTCTTC.

The genes are TRBV7-2 and TRBJ2-3; possible D gene TRBD2, 6 bases. CDR3 length: 17 residues. The V gene lost 2 bases and the J gene lost 0 bases, with 15 bases spanning the gap. Germline-derived CDR1 and CDR2 are SGHTA and FQGNSA. The CDR3 bases are TGTGCCAGCAGCTTAAATGGAGGGCCCCGCAGCACAGATACGCAGTATTTT. As protein: CASSLNGGPRSTDTQYF.

This clone was counted a few times. This chain connects TRBV4-2 to TRBJ2-7; weak D call: TRBD2 (7 bases). Germline CDR1 reads LGHNA; CDR2 reads YNFKEQ. V was trimmed by 0 bases and J by 3 bases, leaving 15 bases between them. The CDR3 is made up of 16 amino acids. In nucleotides, the CDR3 is TGTGCCAGCAGCCAAGATAGGGGGGGGCAGGGCTACGAGCAGTACTTC. It translates to CASSQDRGGQGYEQYF.

Only a few counts were recorded for this clone. One junction end does not reproduce the germline sequence, and a read error may be involved. This chain's CDR3 is CASSFLPLQGAQGTGELFF. As DNA, the CDR3 is TGTGCTAGCAGCTTCCTACCCCTCCAGGGGGCGCAGGGCACCGGGGAGCTGTTTTTT. The rearrangement uses TRBV7-7 and TRBJ2-2; TRBD1 matches at 8 bases. CDR3 length: 19 residues. Germline V gene data show CDR1 as SSHAT and CDR2 as FNYEAQ (reference sequence).

In its sample, this clone was seen once. This chain links TRBV11-2 with TRBJ1-1, with 10 bases fitting TRBD1. V lost 7 bases, J lost 4 bases, and 12 bases stayed unmatched. CDR3 length: 16 residues. The germline V gene encodes CDR1 SGHAT and CDR2 FQNNGV. The CDR3 DNA sequence: TGTGCCAGCACTCCGGGACAGGGGAGAGGAGCCACTGAAGCTTTCTTT. Translation gives CASTPGQGRGATEAFF.

This chain connects TRBV20-1 to TRBJ1-6; D is uncertain. CDR3 length: 13 amino acids. Germline V lookup: CDR1 DFQATT, CDR2 SNEGSKA (reference sequence). V was clipped by 3 bases and J by 10 bases, with 13 bases between them. The CDR3 coding sequence is TGCAGTGCTAGTAATATCCCCGAGTCACCCCTCCACTTT. Its translation: CSASNIPESPLHF.

This sequence joins TRBV15 and TRBJ2-1, with a tentative D call TRBD1 (5 bases). V lost 1 base and J 3 bases, leaving 7 bases between the germline ends. Germline CDR1 is LNHNV and CDR2 is YYDKDF (reference sequence). This CDR3 has 14 amino acids. The CDR3 bases are TGTGCCACCAGCAGAGTAGGGGACTACAATGAGCAGTTCTTC. The encoded protein is CATSRVGDYNEQFF.

V and J are TRBV24-1 and TRBJ1-2, with 7 bases lining up with TRBD1. Trimming removed 4 bases from V and 7 bases from J; junction bases left unmatched: 11. Germline assignment: CDR1 KGHDR and CDR2 SFDVKD. The CDR3 contains 15 residues. For the CDR3, the DNA is TGTGCCACCAGTGACCGGACAGGTTCCTGGGGTGGCTACACCTTC. Translation: CATSDRTGSWGGYTF.

The genes are TRBV28 and TRBJ1-5; 7 bases fit TRBD1. Germline V gene sequence: CDR1 MDHEN, CDR2 SYDVKM. The CDR3 contains 15 residues. After removal of 4 bases from V and 3 bases from J, the junction contained 6 bases not matched to a gene. The CDR3 coding sequence is TGTGCCAGCAGTTGGGGACAGACTTACAATCAGCCCCAGCATTTT. Protein: CASSWGQTYNQPQHF.

This sequence joins TRBV4-2 and TRBJ1-1, with TRBD1 as a possible D gene (6 bases). Germline CDR1 LGHNA, CDR2 YNFKEQ. Deletions cut 2 bases from V and 4 bases from J, with 14 bases between. The CDR3 runs to 15 residues. The CDR3 sequence: CASSQTNQGSTEAFF. The CDR3 coding sequence is TGTGCCAGCAGCCAAACTAACCAGGGGTCCACTGAAGCTTTCTTT.

This chain joins TRBV28 and TRBJ2-7; perhaps TRBD2 as D (6 bases). This CDR3 is built from 15 residues. CDR1 is MDHEN, CDR2 SYDVKM, per germline. Trimming took off 4 bases at V and 6 bases at J, with 19 bases between the two ends. The CDR3 reads CASSSAGLTAPEQYF. CDR3 nucleotides: TGTGCCAGCAGTTCGGCGGGACTTACCGCCCCCGAGCAGTACTTC.

By share of the sample, this clone is medium-sized. The chain is built from TRBV27 and TRBJ2-1; D is perhaps TRBD2 (6 bases). The ends were cut back, 2 bases at V and 10 bases at J, with 9 bases in the middle. Germline CDR1 reads MNHEY; CDR2 reads SMNVEV (reference sequence). The length of the CDR3 is 12 residues. CDR3 nucleotides: TGTGCCAGCAGTTTAATGGGGAGGGAGCAGTTCTTC. Protein product: CASSLMGREQFF.

The chain couples TRBV4-1 to TRBJ1-2; 7 positions match TRBD1. Per the germline V gene, CDR1 is MGHRA and CDR2 is YSYEKL. This CDR3 is built from 17 residues. With 4 bases clipped from V and 1 base from J, the junction kept 12 bases outside the gene matches. The CDR3 DNA reads TGCGCCAGCAGCCGGCATGAGGGGACAGCGAATAACTATGGCTACACCTTC. The encoded protein is CASSRHEGTANNYGYTF.

This chain links TRBV19 with TRBJ1-6, with a possible D match to TRBD1 (6 bases). CDR3 length equals 13 residues. Trimming took 7 bases from V and 6 from J, leaving 10 bases between them. The germline gives CDR1 LNHDA, CDR2 SQIVND (reference sequence). The CDR3 DNA follows: TGTGCCAGTACCGGACAGCTTAATTCACCCCTCCACTTT. This gives the protein CASTGQLNSPLHF.

The chain combines TRBV7-2 with TRBJ2-7, with D possibly matching TRBD1 (6 bases). The end of the DNA aligns better with TRBJ2-5, so the J call may be wrong. CDR3 length equals 11 residues. Germline CDR1 SGHTA, CDR2 FQGNSA. CDR3 DNA: TGTGCCAGCAGCGAGACAGGGACCCAGTACTTC. Its protein is CASSETGTQYF.

The J gene is TRBJ1-6, the V gene TRBV7-3; D is undetermined. This CDR3 is 15 amino acids long. Germline lookup yields CDR1 SGHTA and CDR2 FQGTGA. V shed 6 bases and J shed 10 bases, with 19 bases lying between them. The CDR3 spells CASRFLSGERSPLHF. The CDR3 nucleotides read TGTGCCAGCAGGTTCCTTTCGGGAGAAAGGTCACCCCTCCACTTT.